This T cell receptor (beta chain) was sequenced in a study of CD8 T cells in ankylosing spondylitis. Study observations and caveats: Prior work had noted some motif variants in reactive arthritis blood and synovial fluid. Reportedly, matched ankylosing spondylitis synovial fluid was significantly enriched for disease-linked clones.

Making the TCR beta libraries involved quantitative 5'-RACE with molecular barcodes. A single record per CDR3 protein comes from TCRdb applying MiXCR to the 5' RACE reads. Of about 360,000 distinct CDR3 sequences listed, 20% are singletons. In regard to this clonotype: Its cognate antigen is unknown.

The sequenced sample consisted of blood, either unsorted or a sorted T cell fraction (not recorded which). This clonotype was obtained from a male donor with ankylosing spondylitis or in good health (not recorded which).

The CDR3 is CASSYDTAVYEQYF. The CDR3 coding sequence is TGTGCCAGCAGCTACGACACGGCGGTCTACGAGCAGTACTTC. The chain has TRBV5-6 and TRBJ2-7; D is undetermined. Germline-derived CDR1 and CDR2 are SGHDT and YYEEEE. Trimming removed 3 bases from V and 3 bases from J, with 13 bases in between. The CDR3 is 14 residues long.